Below, 24 T cell receptor beta chains from the same sample are listed, as sequenced in a study of TIL therapy for anti-PD-1-resistant metastatic lung cancer (dated by TCRdb to the early 2020s). The time point label for this specimen denotes: pre-treatment sample, taken before nivolumab and TIL therapy. TCR beta CDR3 regions were amplified from genomic DNA with the immunoSEQ v3 hsTCRB kit using bias-controlled multiplex PCR. TCRdb retrieved this table from immuneACCESS and kept in-frame rearrangements only. Not all clones are present; in checked studies, unresolved V genes account for under half, and no reason is known for the remainder. In this sample the table shows 36,000 or so clones, 70% to 75% of which occur a single time. In total, the top ten clones hold 4.5% to 6% of the sample. This specimen was blood, taken at baseline. These receptors all come from a person between 25 and 79 years old with non-small cell lung cancer.

The CDR3: CASSRQRGDYNEQFF. The CDR3 bases are TGTGCCAGCAGCCGCCAGCGGGGAGACTACAATGAGCAGTTCTTC. The chain joins TRBV7-9 to TRBJ2-1; 7 bases align to TRBD2. Trimming at V came to 5 bases and at J to 3 bases, leaving 7 bases not matched to a gene. CDR3 length: 15 amino acids. In germline, CDR1 is SEHNR, CDR2 FQNEAQ (reference sequence). The full variable domain, rest sourced from reference TRBV7-9 and TRBJ2-1, is DTGVSQNPRHKITKRGQNVTFRCDPISEHNRLYWYRQTLGQGPEFLTYFQNEAQLEKSRLLSDRFSAERPKGSFSTLEIQRTEQGDSAMYLCASSRQRGDYNEQFFGPGTRLTVL.

The CDR3 reads CASSVGSRGNEQFF. The CDR3 DNA is TGTGCCAGCAGCGTAGGGTCGAGGGGAAATGAGCAGTTCTTC. This rearrangement joins TRBV9 to TRBJ2-1; D may correspond to TRBD1 or TRBD2 (5 bases each). The CDR3 totals 14 residues. Trimming cost V 0 bases and J 7 bases, with 11 bases left between them. From germline, CDR1 is SGDLS and CDR2 YYNGEE.

A word on this clone: This sample includes further DNA sequences coding for the same CDR3. The chain is built from TRBV7-2 and TRBJ2-5, with TRBD2 matching over 16 bases. The ends lost 3 bases at V and 5 bases at J; junction bases unmatched: 3. Germline V gene data show CDR1 as SGHTA and CDR2 as FQGNSA. CDR3 size: 16 residues. This CDR3 reads CASSLGLAGGQETQYF. The CDR3 nucleotides are TGTGCCAGCAGCTTGGGACTAGCGGGGGGGCAGGAGACCCAGTACTTC.

This sequence joins TRBV2 and TRBJ1-4, with 7 bases identical to TRBD1. Germline V gene data show CDR1 as SNHLY and CDR2 as FYNNEI. The CDR3 covers 15 residues. V dropped 6 bases and J dropped 5; count of bases not matched to a gene: 9. The chain's CDR3 is CASRNSDRLNEKLFF. DNA for the CDR3: TGTGCCAGCAGGAACTCGGACAGGTTGAATGAAAAACTGTTTTTT.

V and J are TRBV5-5 and TRBJ2-2, with 11 bases that match TRBD1. CDR3 size: 19 residues. Germline loops: CDR1 SGHKS, CDR2 YYEKEE (reference sequence). V shed 2 bases, J shed 6 bases, and the junction held 15 bases outside the gene matches. As DNA, the CDR3 is TGTGCCAGCAGCTTTAATCGTAACCTCCCGGGACAGGGGGCCGGGGAGCTGTTTTTT. Protein sequence: CASSFNRNLPGQGAGELFF.

The CDR3 is CASSPEGPVSGNTIYF. Here the CDR3 DNA reads TGCGCCAGCAGCCCAGAGGGACCGGTCTCTGGAAACACCATATATTTT. The chain is built from TRBV5-1 and TRBJ1-3, with D possibly matching TRBD1 (5 bases). CDR1 is SGHRS and CDR2 is YFSETQ in the germline V gene. This CDR3 is 16 amino acids long. Trimming cost V 4 bases and J 0 bases, with 14 bases left between them. The variable domain in full, completed from reference TRBV5-1 and TRBJ1-3, reads KAGVTQTPRYLIKTRGQQVTLSCSPISGHRSVSWYQQTPGQGLQFLFEYFSETQRNKGNFPGRFSGRQFSNSRSEMNVSTLELGDSALYLCASSPEGPVSGNTIYFGEGSWLTVV.

The chain carries TRBV4-1 and TRBJ1-6; D is possibly TRBD1 (6 bases). Germline V gives CDR1 MGHRA, CDR2 YSYEKL. This CDR3 contains 16 residues. V was pared by 4 bases and J by 0 bases, with 10 bases between. Written as DNA, the CDR3 is TGCGCCAGCAGCCGGACGGACAGCTCCTATAATTCACCCCTCCACTTT. As protein: CASSRTDSSYNSPLHF.

For the CDR3, the DNA is TGTGCCAGCAGTTTACAGGGGGAGTATAGGGAGCAGTACTTC. Amino acid sequence: CASSLQGEYREQYF. This rearrangement joins TRBV27 to TRBJ2-7; 7 bases are shared with TRBD1. The V gene end was trimmed by 2 bases and the J gene end by 7 bases; junction bases not matched to a gene: 8. The CDR3 has 14 amino acids. The germline CDR1 and CDR2 sequences are MNHEY and SMNVEV (reference sequence).

The V and J genes are TRBV5-5 and TRBJ1-3; D perhaps matches TRBD1 (6 bases). Germline CDR1 is SGHKS and CDR2 is YYEKEE (reference sequence). This CDR3 has 15 amino acids. V lost 5 bases and J 0 bases, leaving 12 bases between the germline ends. CDR3: CASRSGTPSGNTIYF. In nucleotides, the CDR3 is TGTGCCAGCAGATCCGGGACACCCTCTGGAAACACCATATATTTT.

The genes are TRBV5-5 and TRBJ1-5; D gene ambiguous. The V gene's germline CDR1 is SGHKS and CDR2 YYEKEE (reference sequence). The V and J ends lost 4 bases and 4 bases respectively, with 12 bases between them. The CDR3 length is 14 residues. CDR3 in DNA: TGTGCCAGCAGCGGGCCCGGGCTAAATCAGCCCCAGCATTTT. Protein product: CASSGPGLNQPQHF. Looking up the rest from reference TRBV5-5 and TRBJ1-5 gives the full variable domain: DAGVTQSPTHLIKTRGQQVTLRCSPISGHKSVSWYQQVLGQGPQFIFQYYEKEERGRGNFPDRFSARQFPNYSSELNVNALLLGDSALYLCASSGPGLNQPQHFGDGTRLSIL.

This chain links TRBV9 with TRBJ2-4; TRBD2 aligns across 8 bases. CDR1 is SGDLS, CDR2 YYNGEE, per germline. There are 15 residues in the CDR3. V shed 3 bases, J shed 6 bases, and the junction held 8 bases outside the gene matches. CDR3 protein: CASSASGGAANIQYF. CDR3 nucleotides: TGTGCCAGCAGCGCCTCCGGGGGGGCCGCAAACATTCAGTACTTC. Based on the CDR3 plus reference TRBV9 and TRBJ2-4, the full variable domain is DSGVTQTPKHLITATGQRVTLRCSPRSGDLSVYWYQQSLDQGLQFLIQYYNGEERAKGNILERFSAQQFPDLHSELNLSSLELGDSALYFCASSASGGAANIQYFGAGTRLSVL.

The rearrangement uses TRBV7-9 and TRBJ2-1, with D unresolved. The CDR3 spans 11 residues. CDR1 and CDR2 (germline): SEHNR, FQNEAQ (reference sequence). V was trimmed by 1 base and J by 6 bases, leaving 1 base between them. This CDR3 is CASSLGNEQFF. The CDR3 DNA sequence: TGTGCCAGCAGCTTAGGCAATGAGCAGTTCTTC.

This clone was seen once. The V and J genes are TRBV27 and TRBJ2-3; D tentatively reads TRBD1 or TRBD2 (5 bases each). Trimming shortened V by 0 bases and J by 0 bases, and 10 bases separated the two germline ends. Germline CDR1 is MNHEY and CDR2 is SMNVEV (reference sequence). The CDR3 runs to 16 residues. The CDR3 spells CASSLSGTVSTDTQYF. The CDR3 DNA is TGTGCCAGCAGTTTATCCGGGACGGTTAGCACAGATACGCAGTATTTT.

The chain's CDR3 is CASSPGRGNTEAFF. CDR3 nucleotides: TGTGCCAGCAGCCCGGGACGGGGGAACACTGAAGCTTTCTTT. V is TRBV7-8 and J is TRBJ1-1; maybe TRBD1 (5 bases). The CDR3 length is 14 residues. Trimming took off 5 bases at V and 1 base at J, with 11 bases between the two ends. Germline V lookup: CDR1 SGHVS, CDR2 FQNEAQ.

The genes are TRBV11-1 and TRBJ2-3, with TRBD2 as a possible D gene (5 bases). Trimming cost V 1 base and J 1 base, with 9 bases left between them. Per germline, CDR1 SGHAT and CDR2 FQDESV (reference sequence). The CDR3 sequence is 15 residues long. This chain's CDR3 is CASSLEGDGTDTQYF. CDR3 bases: TGTGCCAGCAGCTTAGAGGGAGACGGCACAGATACGCAGTATTTT.

Comments on this clone: This may come from a read error, since a much larger clone is one base off. The rearrangement links TRBV6-1 to TRBJ1-6; 7 bases map to TRBD1. The trim removed 1 base at V and 7 bases at J, leaving 1 base unmatched. The CDR3 has 14 residues. From germline, CDR1 is MNHNS and CDR2 SASEGT. The chain's CDR3 is CASSEGQGNSPLHF. In DNA, the CDR3 is TGTGCCAGCAGTGAAGGACAGGGAAATTCACCCCTCCACTTT.

CDR3 coding DNA: TGTGCCAGCAGTTTACCCGGACAGGCGGACAGCAATCAGCCCCAGCATTTT. Protein: CASSLPGQADSNQPQHF. The V gene is TRBV28, the J gene TRBJ1-5, with 7 bases that match TRBD1. Per germline, CDR1 MDHEN and CDR2 SYDVKM. V lost 2 bases, J lost 1 base, and 8 bases stayed unmatched. This CDR3 comprises 17 residues. Full variable domain (rest looked up from reference TRBV28 and TRBJ1-5): DVKVTQSSRYLVKRTGEKVFLECVQDMDHENMFWYRQDPGLGLRLIYFSYDVKMKEKGDIPEGYSVSREKKERFSLILESASTNQTSMYLCASSLPGQADSNQPQHFGDGTRLSIL.

The chain carries TRBV28 and TRBJ2-5; D possibly corresponds to TRBD2 (5 bases). Germline V CDR1 and CDR2: MDHEN, SYDVKM. Trimming left V 6 bases short and J 3 bases short, with 14 bases between. The CDR3 covers 14 residues. CDR3 sequence reads: CASRNPGLKETQYF. The CDR3 bases are TGTGCCAGCAGGAACCCCGGACTGAAAGAGACCCAGTACTTC.

The V gene is TRBV30, the J gene TRBJ1-2; TRBD1 matches 8 bases. J lost 4 bases, V lost 2 bases, and 9 bases had no gene match. CDR1 is GTSNPN, CDR2 SVGIG, per germline (reference sequence). The CDR3 contains 15 residues. The CDR3 spells CAWSLRRGQVYGYTF. CDR3 DNA: TGTGCCTGGAGTCTACGGCGGGGACAGGTCTATGGCTACACCTTC.

The chain uses TRBV6-6 and TRBJ2-3, with 7 bases fitting TRBD1. Germline V CDR1 and CDR2: MNHNY, SVGAGI (reference sequence). The J segment lost 7 bases and the V segment lost 5 bases, leaving 12 bases of the junction unmatched. This CDR3 comprises 15 residues. CDR3 nucleotide sequence: TGTGCCAGCAGTCCGCCCGGACAGGCCGGGAATACGCAGTATTTT. This encodes CASSPPGQAGNTQYF.

The gene calls are TRBV6-1 and TRBJ2-7; D call uncertain. The CDR3 sequence is 13 residues long. V dropped 0 bases and J dropped 3 bases, with 6 bases sitting between them. In germline, CDR1 is MNHNS, CDR2 SASEGT. CDR3 nucleotide sequence: TGTGCCAGCAGTGAAGCAACAATCTACGAGCAGTACTTC. Translating it yields CASSEATIYEQYF.

The rearrangement joins TRBV2 to TRBJ1-5; TRBD1 agrees at 8 bases. The CDR3 is made up of 15 amino acids. Germline lookup yields CDR1 SNHLY and CDR2 FYNNEI. Losses at the gene ends were 4 bases for V and 4 bases for J; bases not matched to a gene: 6. The CDR3 sequence is CASSGGTGQNQPQHF. CDR3 nucleotides: TGTGCCAGCAGTGGGGGGACAGGACAAAATCAGCCCCAGCATTTT.

This clone turned up a few times. This sequence joins TRBV2 and TRBJ2-7, with D hard to call. The CDR3 length is 14 residues. Germline-derived CDR1 and CDR2 are SNHLY and FYNNEI. Trimming took 2 bases from V and 2 from J, leaving 10 bases between them. Written as DNA, the CDR3 is TGTGCCAGCAGTGAATGGGGAATGCCCTACGAGCAGTACTTC. Amino acids: CASSEWGMPYEQYF. The variable domain in full, completed from reference TRBV2 and TRBJ2-7, reads EPEVTQTPSHQVTQMGQEVILRCVPISNHLYFYWYRQILGQKVEFLVSFYNNEISEKSEIFDDQFSVERPDGSNFTLKIRSTKLEDSAMYFCASSEWGMPYEQYFGPGTRLTVT.

The V gene is TRBV5-4, the J gene TRBJ1-2, with 7 bases fitting TRBD1. Germline V gene data show CDR1 as SGHNT and CDR2 as YYREEE (reference sequence). There are 14 residues in the CDR3. The J segment lost 2 bases and the V segment lost 4 bases, leaving 5 bases of the junction unmatched. DNA of the CDR3: TGTGCCAGCAGCGTGCAGGGACAGAACTATGGCTACACCTTC. Translated: CASSVQGQNYGYTF.